The rows below give T cell receptor beta chains drawn from one sample of a study of blood T cells in healthy people across ages. TCRdb reanalysed the 5' RACE reads using MiXCR and keeps one entry per CDR3 protein. The data hold over 1,300,000 distinct CDR3 sequences, with 59% observed a single time. The sequencing sample was made of blood. The receptors come from a man between 18 and 29 years old in good health. CDR3s include the opening cysteine and the closing phenylalanine or tryptophan.

v_call cdr3_length cdr3_aa
TRBV28 15 CASSSTGATSYEQYF
TRBV20-1 16 CSARGFGSSSYNEQFF
TRBV20-1 14 CSAGAGAFQETQYF
TRBV29-1 14 CSVENSPVPDTQYF
TRBV10-3 16 CAISGPGQGPNTEAFF
TRBV25-1 15 CASSEIDREKSPLHF
TRBV29-1 15 CSVRRGRDFSYEQYF
TRBV16 15 CASSQTVTGGTEAFF
TRBV28 14 CASSPLSTYNEQFF
TRBV10-3 14 CAISPGTGTDTQYF
TRBV20-1 14 CSARYGGVGYEQFF
TRBV24-1 13 CAISKPNTGELFF
TRBV10-1 14 CASSESNREHGYTF
TRBV6-2/TRBV6-3 11 CASNTGNTQYF
TRBV29-1 13 CSHGHGGTDTQYF
TRBV7-6 13 CASSLGEGQPQHF
TRBV29-1 12 CSGYRGNYGYTF
TRBV6-5 15 CASSSQGSRVDGYTF
TRBV7-9 16 CASSEDRVRSTDTQYF
TRBV7-9 14 CASSFSGGADTQYF
TRBV25-1 15 CASRTGGGPYNEQFF
TRBV6-5 16 CASSQRLAGRTDTQYF
TRBV3-1 12 CASSQGQHERFF
TRBV9 17 CASSVDQTGGAYNEQFF